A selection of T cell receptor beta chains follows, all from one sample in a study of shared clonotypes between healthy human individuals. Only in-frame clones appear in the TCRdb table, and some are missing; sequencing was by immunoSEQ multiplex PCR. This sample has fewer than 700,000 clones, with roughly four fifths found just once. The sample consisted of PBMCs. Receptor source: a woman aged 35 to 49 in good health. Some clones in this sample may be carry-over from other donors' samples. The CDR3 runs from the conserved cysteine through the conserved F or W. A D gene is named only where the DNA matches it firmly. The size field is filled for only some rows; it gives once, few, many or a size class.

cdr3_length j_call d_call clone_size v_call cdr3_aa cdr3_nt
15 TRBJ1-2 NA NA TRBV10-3 CAINPGHTPSRGYTF TGTGCCATCAATCCGGGACACACTCCCTCTCGGGGCTACACCTTC
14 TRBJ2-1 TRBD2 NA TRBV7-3 CASSFGLAGGEQFF TGTGCCAGCAGCTTTGGACTAGCGGGAGGGGAGCAGTTCTTC
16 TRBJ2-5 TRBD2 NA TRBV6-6 CASTPVTSGPPETQYF TGTGCCAGCACCCCGGTGACTAGCGGTCCCCCAGAGACCCAGTACTTC
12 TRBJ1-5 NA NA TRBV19 CASTTGPQPQHF TGTGCCAGTACCACAGGGCCCCAGCCCCAGCATTTT
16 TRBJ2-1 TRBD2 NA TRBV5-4 CASSSFVLAGGNEQFF TGTGCCAGCAGCTCGTTCGTTCTAGCGGGGGGCAATGAGCAGTTCTTC
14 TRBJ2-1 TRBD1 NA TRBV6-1 CASSEAGQYNEQFF TGTGCCAGCAGTGAAGCGGGACAGTACAATGAGCAGTTCTTC
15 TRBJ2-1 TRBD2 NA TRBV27 CASSLLAGAYNEQFF TGTGCCAGCAGTTTACTAGCGGGCGCCTACAATGAGCAGTTCTTC
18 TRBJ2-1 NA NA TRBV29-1 CSVEDQGVAEGFYNEQFF TGCAGCGTTGAAGATCAGGGGGTAGCGGAGGGATTTTACAATGAGCAGTTCTTC
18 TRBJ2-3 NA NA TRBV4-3 CASSQDGPRGESTDTQYF TGCGCCAGCAGCCAAGATGGCCCCAGAGGGGAAAGCACAGATACGCAGTATTTT
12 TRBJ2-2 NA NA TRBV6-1 CATTGNTGELFF TGTGCCACCACAGGGAATACCGGGGAGCTGTTTTTT
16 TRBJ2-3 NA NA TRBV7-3 CASSLRPGTITDTQYF TGTGCCAGCAGCCTCCGACCGGGAACGATCACAGATACGCAGTATTTT
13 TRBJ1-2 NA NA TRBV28 CASSFGPQDGYTF TGTGCCAGCAGTTTTGGCCCCCAGGACGGCTACACCTTC
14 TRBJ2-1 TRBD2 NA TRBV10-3 CAIRGTSGNNEQFF TGTGCCATCAGGGGGACTAGCGGGAACAACGAGCAGTTCTTC
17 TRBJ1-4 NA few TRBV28 CASSLESGTATNEKLFF TGTGCCAGCAGTTTAGAATCCGGGACCGCAACTAATGAAAAACTGTTTTTT
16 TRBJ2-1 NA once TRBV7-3 CASSLRTAGHYNEQFF TGTGCCAGCAGCTTAAGGACAGCGGGACACTACAATGAGCAGTTCTTC
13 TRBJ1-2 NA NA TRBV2 CASTEGRNYGYTF TGTGCCAGCACCGAAGGACGGAACTATGGCTACACCTTC
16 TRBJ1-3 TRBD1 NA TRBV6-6 CASSSHTGTGIHTIYF TGTGCCAGCAGTTCCCACACCGGGACAGGGATCCACACCATATATTTT
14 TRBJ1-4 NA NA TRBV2 CASTKGRSNEKLFF TGTGCCAGCACCAAGGGACGGAGTAATGAAAAACTGTTTTTT
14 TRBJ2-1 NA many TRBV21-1 CASSPRWQSNEQFF TGTGCCAGCAGCCCCCGATGGCAGTCCAATGAGCAGTTCTTC
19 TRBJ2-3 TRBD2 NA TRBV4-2 CASSRLLAGGPTSTDTQYF TGTGCCAGCAGCCGATTACTAGCGGGAGGGCCGACTAGCACAGATACGCAGTATTTT
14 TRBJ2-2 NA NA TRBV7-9 CASSVVQGTGELFF TGTGCCAGCAGCGTCGTGCAGGGGACCGGGGAGCTGTTTTTT
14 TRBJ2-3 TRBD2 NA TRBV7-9 CASSFGTTTGTQYF TGTGCCAGCAGCTTCGGGACTACCACAGGTACGCAGTATTTT
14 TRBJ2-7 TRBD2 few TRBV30 CAWGVLAGSYEQYF TGTGCCTGGGGTGTACTAGCGGGGTCCTACGAGCAGTACTTC
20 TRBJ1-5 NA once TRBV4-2 CASSQDLRGHFDDSNQPQHF TGTGCCAGCAGCCAAGATCTCCGGGGACATTTTGATGATAGCAATCAGCCCCAGCATTTT
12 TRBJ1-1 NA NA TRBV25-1 CASTPASGGAFF TGTGCCAGCACCCCCGCATCCGGTGGGGCTTTCTTT
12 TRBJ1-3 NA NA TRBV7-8 CASSLSGNTIYF TGTGCCAGCAGCTTAAGTGGAAACACCATATATTTT
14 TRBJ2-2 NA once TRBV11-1 CASSLRWNTGELFF TGTGCCAGCAGCTTACGATGGAACACCGGGGAGCTGTTTTTT
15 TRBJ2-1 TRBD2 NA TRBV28 CASRNAGTRYVEQFF TGTGCCAGCAGGAATGCCGGGACTAGGTACGTTGAGCAGTTCTTC
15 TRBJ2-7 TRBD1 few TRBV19 CASSKGQGGSYEQYF TGTGCCAGTAGTAAAGGACAGGGTGGCTCCTACGAGCAGTACTTC
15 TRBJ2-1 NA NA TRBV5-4 CASTSPRGSYNEQFF TGTGCCAGCACCTCTCCCCGGGGCTCCTACAATGAGCAGTTCTTC
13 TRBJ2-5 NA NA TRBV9 CASSVEDGVAQYF TGTGCCAGCAGCGTAGAAGATGGGGTGGCCCAGTACTTC
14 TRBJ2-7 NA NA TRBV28 CASSYPGLPYEQYF TGTGCCAGCAGTTACCCGGGACTCCCGTACGAGCAGTACTTC
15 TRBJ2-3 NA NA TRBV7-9 CASSFSASGTDTQYF TGTGCCAGCAGCTTTTCTGCTAGCGGCACAGATACGCAGTATTTT
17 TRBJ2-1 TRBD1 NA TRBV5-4 CASSLPFGGQGAEGQFF TGTGCCAGCAGCTTGCCCTTTGGGGGACAGGGGGCTGAGGGGCAGTTCTTC
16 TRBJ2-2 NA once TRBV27 CASSLDVGGNTGELFF TGTGCCAGCAGTTTAGATGTCGGCGGGAACACCGGGGAGCTGTTTTTT
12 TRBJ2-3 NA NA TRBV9 CASSAVGDTQYF TGTGCCAGCAGCGCCGTGGGGGATACGCAGTATTTT
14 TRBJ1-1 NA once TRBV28 CASSLGRRNTEAFF TGTGCCAGCAGTTTGGGCAGGAGGAACACTGAAGCTTTCTTT
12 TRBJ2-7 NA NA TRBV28 CASRRSNLAQYF TGTGCCAGCCGTAGAAGCAACCTAGCGCAGTACTTC
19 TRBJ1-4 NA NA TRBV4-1 CASSQGTLLGPQPNEKLFF TGCGCCAGCAGCCAAGGAACACTCCTAGGCCCGCAGCCTAATGAAAAACTGTTTTTT
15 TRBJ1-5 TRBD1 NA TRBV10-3 CAISESGTVNQPQHF TGTGCCATCAGTGAGTCTGGGACAGTCAATCAGCCCCAGCATTTT
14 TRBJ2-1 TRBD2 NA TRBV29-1 CSFASASGRWEQFF TGCAGCTTTGCGTCAGCTAGCGGGAGGTGGGAGCAGTTCTTC
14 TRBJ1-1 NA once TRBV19 CASRLQGSNTEAFF TGTGCCAGTAGGTTGCAGGGGTCGAACACTGAAGCTTTCTTC
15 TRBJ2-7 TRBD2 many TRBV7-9 CASSPGLAGVYEQYF TGTGCCAGCAGCCCAGGACTAGCGGGAGTCTACGAGCAGTACTTC
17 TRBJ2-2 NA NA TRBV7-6 CASSATGGGWGTGELFF TGTGCCAGCAGCGCCACCGGCGGGGGCTGGGGCACCGGGGAGCTGTTTTTT
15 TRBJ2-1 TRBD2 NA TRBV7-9 CASSFGTSGGNEQFF TGTGCCAGCAGCTTTGGGACTAGCGGAGGGAATGAGCAGTTCTTC
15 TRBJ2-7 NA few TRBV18 CASSQSRDHSYEQYF TGTGCCAGCTCACAAAGCCGGGACCACTCCTACGAGCAGTACTTC
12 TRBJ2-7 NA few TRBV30 CAWDKTFGEQYF TGTGCCTGGGACAAGACCTTCGGGGAGCAGTACTTC
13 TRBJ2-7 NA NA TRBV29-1 CSVEGSSAYEQYF TGCAGCGTTGAAGGGTCTTCGGCCTACGAGCAGTACTTC
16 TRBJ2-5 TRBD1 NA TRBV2 CASSEISRGRLETQYF TGTGCCAGCAGTGAGATCTCCAGGGGGCGCTTGGAGACCCAGTACTTC
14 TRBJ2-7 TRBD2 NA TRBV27 CASSSGTSGYEQYF TGTGCCAGCAGTTCTGGGACTAGCGGGTACGAGCAGTACTTC
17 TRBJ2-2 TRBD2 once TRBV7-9 CASSYAPAGSNTGELFF TGTGCCAGCAGCTACGCCCCAGCGGGGTCCAACACCGGGGAGCTGTTTTTT
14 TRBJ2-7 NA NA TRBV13 CASSLGDQAYEQYF TGTGCCAGCAGCTTAGGGGATCAGGCCTACGAGCAGTACTTC
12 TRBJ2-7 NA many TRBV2 CASSGGFYEQYF TGTGCCAGCAGTGGCGGATTCTACGAGCAGTACTTC
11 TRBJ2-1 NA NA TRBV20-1 CSAETYNEQFF TGCAGTGCCGAGACTTACAATGAGCAGTTCTTC
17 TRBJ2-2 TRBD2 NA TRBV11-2 CASSSSSGSTGTGELFF TGTGCCAGCAGCTCCAGTAGCGGGAGTACCGGCACCGGGGAGCTGTTTTTT
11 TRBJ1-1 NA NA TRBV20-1 CSARMGAEAFF TGCAGTGCCCGAATGGGGGCTGAAGCTTTCTTT
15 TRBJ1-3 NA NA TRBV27 CASSPAPASGNTIYF TGTGCCAGCAGCCCTGCACCTGCATCTGGAAACACCATATATTTT